These T cell receptor beta chains were read from a single sample in a study of blood T cell repertoires in COVID-19. Clones were sequenced by immunoSEQ multiplex PCR, and TCRdb holds only the in-frame ones, with some missing. The sample includes roughly 200,000 clones, approximately 90% seen only once; the top ten take around 6.6%. The sequenced material came from peripheral blood. All receptors derive from a woman aged 40-49 years who had recovered from COVID-19. The conserved cysteine and the conserved F or W are not part of the CDR3 here.

j_call	v_call	cdr3_aa
TRBJ2-1	TRBV25-1	ASIPSGVNEQF
TRBJ1-4	TRBV4-3	ASSQGQGHEKLF
TRBJ2-7	TRBV5-6	ASSFLGTGTYEQY
TRBJ2-1	TRBV24-1	ATSDLPGLASSLNEQF
TRBJ2-5	TRBV19	ASSGGRLETQY
TRBJ2-5	TRBV12-3/TRBV12-4	ASSTGEVGTQY
TRBJ2-7	TRBV12-3/TRBV12-4	ATRTGSSYEQY
TRBJ2-2	TRBV7-3	ASSLTGDRVNTGELF
TRBJ2-2	TRBV28	ASSLTLGEASNTGELF
TRBJ2-7	TRBV29-1	SVTGTSLLLDGYEQY
TRBJ2-2	TRBV28	ASSSGGIGGELF